This entry features one T cell receptor beta chain sequence. TCRdb's copy holds only in-frame clones and misses some; the assay was immunoSEQ multiplex PCR. The table shows tens of thousands of clones, with 92% occurring only once. The V gene's germline CDR1 is LGHNA and CDR2 YNFKEQ. The CDR3 is 14 amino acids. Trimming at V came to 1 base and at J to 6 bases, leaving 5 bases not matched to a gene. The data originate from a study of T cell changes during pregnancy in multiple sclerosis. This specimen consisted of CD4+ T cells from peripheral blood mononuclear cells, obtained in the second trimester of pregnancy. This TCR was sampled from a female donor with multiple sclerosis, enrolled in a pregnancy study. V and J are TRBV4-2 and TRBJ1-2, with TRBD1 matching over 7 bases. The CDR3: CASSQAFGQDGYTF. The CDR3 nucleotides are TGTGCCAGCAGCCAAGCCTTCGGACAGGATGGCTACACCTTC.